This T cell receptor beta chain was identified during a study of blood T cell repertoires in COVID-19. Study in general: Sources were T cells, B-cell-depleted T cells, or PBMCs; the material itself was cDNA or gDNA.

This clone was counted a single time. The CDR3 runs to 15 residues. Germline CDR1 MNHEY, CDR2 SVGEGT. With 6 bases clipped from V and 1 base from J, the junction kept 9 bases outside the gene matches. In the authors' workflow: Amplification of reference gene primers was used by the study to estimate nucleated cell counts. Assay used: immunoSEQ multiplex PCR; TCRdb lists only in-frame clones, some missing. That table gives V, J and clone size, and the DNA gave D and trimming. Of 35,000 to 50,000 clones listed, 87% are singletons. This sequence was found in a woman aged 80 or over with active COVID-19. The rearrangement uses TRBV6-2 or TRBV6-3 and TRBJ2-7; 7 nucleotides agree with TRBD2. Sequenced: peripheral blood. DNA of the CDR3: TGTGCCAGCAGCTTCCGGGGACTACAGTCCTACGAGCAGTACTTC. Amino acids: CASSFRGLQSYEQYF.